Detailed here is one T cell receptor beta chain. Its antigen target is currently unknown. The sample holds no much larger clone one base away, and base qualities are not on file. The trial excluded patients who had a history of autoimmune disease or who were on systemic immunosuppression. Peripheral blood for TCR sequencing was collected from all dose cohorts at baseline, on cycle 4 day 1, and on cycle 7 day 1. Samples came from an open-label, multicenter, first-in-human phase I dose-escalation trial of ivuxolimab. Adults with locally advanced or metastatic head and neck squamous cell, hepatocellular, melanoma or renal cell carcinoma were enrolled in the trial. CD4+ and CD8+ T cells were sorted separately from peripheral blood before TCR sequencing. Genomic DNA was extracted from sorted cells for sequencing of the TCRbeta CDR3 region. The immunoSEQ Assay was used for sequencing of TCRbeta CDR3 regions. TCRdb holds this immuneACCESS table with in-frame rearrangements only. Some clones are missing; in checked studies, unresolved V genes explain under half, and the rest has no known cause. The sample table holds roughly 89,000 clones, of which roughly 86% were seen once. The top ten constitute approximately 6.5% of the sample.

The data originate from a study of OX40 agonist ivuxolimab in advanced cancers. Turning to the overall study: Ivuxolimab was a fully human IgG2 agonistic monoclonal antibody targeting the costimulatory receptor OX40 (CD134). Intravenous ivuxolimab was administered to patients every 2 weeks at six dose levels: 0.01, 0.1, 0.3, 1.5, 3 and 10 mg/kg. Of the approximately 50 dose-escalation patients, hepatocellular carcinoma was present in roughly 19, melanoma in around 15, renal cell carcinoma in 9 and head and neck cancer in 9. The dose-escalation cohort was roughly 87% male with a mean age of approximately 60 years, ranging from roughly 20 to 85. Prior anti-PD-1, anti-PD-L1 or anti-CTLA-4 therapy was permitted, and checkpoint inhibitors had been received by roughly 42% of dose-escalation patients. Partial responses were achieved by three dose-escalation patients, of whom one had hepatocellular carcinoma and two had cutaneous melanoma. The point of sequencing TCRbeta in the periphery was to test whether ivuxolimab changed TCR sequence diversity and drove clonal T-cell expansion. The paper covers the monotherapy dose-escalation part of the phase I ivuxolimab trial, which included N ≈ 57 patients. Here is what the overall study found, with its caveats: The antigen specificity of the peripheral T cells that underwent clonal expansion was not determined. At doses of 0.1 to 3.0 mg/kg, clonal expansion of both CD4+ and CD8+ T cells in blood was seen between baseline and week 6. Low levels of normalized T-cell clonal expansion were also seen in some patients who did not respond. In partial responders in the 0.1-3.0 mg/kg groups, normalized peripheral clonal expansion was found to be among the lowest, especially among CD8+ T cells. After ivuxolimab, CD8+ T cells had more expanded clones than CD4+ T cells on average.

V sheds 0 bases and J sheds 1 base, leaving 10 bases between their ends. Via the germline V gene, CDR1 is SGDLS and CDR2 YYNGEE. Including the terminal cysteine and phenylalanine, the CDR3 comprises 15 residues. Just CDR3 DNA is preserved here, 45 bases in frame from base 1. The starting material was CD4+ or CD8+ T cells sorted from blood, obtained in a trial of the OX40 agonist ivuxolimab. The TCR sequence derives from an adult with an advanced solid tumor such as melanoma, head and neck, liver or kidney cancer. The V gene is TRBV9 and the J gene is TRBJ1-1; the D gene cannot be named for sure. The CDR3 amino acid sequence is: CASSVGGNSNTEAFF. The bases read TGTGCCAGCAGCGTAGGTGGCAATTCGAACACTGAAGCTTTCTTT.